This is a list of T cell receptor beta chains from one sample in a study of response to subunit inactivated influenza vaccine. Each CDR3 protein gets one entry after TCRdb re-called the RT-PCR reads with MiXCR. The top ten clones hold roughly 10% of a sample with roughly 780,000 distinct CDR3 sequences, roughly 18% of them seen once. Here the sequenced sample was PBMCs from blood, taken less than 6 days after vaccination. The receptor source for this set is a man aged 50-59 years who received an inactivated influenza vaccine. CDR3s include the opening cysteine and the closing phenylalanine or tryptophan. The D gene is left open where the match is weak. The listing skips clone size in some rows; elsewhere it reads once, few, many or a size class.

j_gene | v_gene | abundance | d_gene | CDR3nt | CDR3aa
TRBJ2-7 | TRBV27 | few | TRBD2 | TGTGCCAGCAGGGCCGGGACTAGCGGAACCTACGAGCAGTACTTC | CASRAGTSGTYEQYF
TRBJ2-1 | TRBV7-9 | - | TRBD2 | TGTGCCAGCAGCCCCTGGTTAGCGGGGACCCCCTACAATGAGCAGTTCTTC | CASSPWLAGTPYNEQFF
TRBJ2-6 | TRBV7-6 | once | - | TGTGCCAGCAGCTTAGCGTCGATATCTGGGGCCAACGTCCTGACTTTC | CASSLASISGANVLTF
TRBJ2-2 | TRBV6-1 | few | - | TGTGCCAGCAGGGCCGGCGCCGGGGAGCTGTTTTTT | CASRAGAGELFF
TRBJ2-5 | TRBV7-8 | - | TRBD2 | TGTGCCAGCAGCTCGGGACTAGCGGGGGGGTCGGCCCAGTACTTC | CASSSGLAGGSAQYF
TRBJ2-1 | TRBV20-1 | - | - | TGCAGTACAGAGGAGGAGGGGGGCTCCTACAATGAGCAGTTCTTC | CSTEEEGGSYNEQFF
TRBJ1-1 | TRBV12-3/TRBV12-4 | - | - | TGTGCCAGCAGTTCCAAAAGGGGAACAGGCAGGCAAACTGAAGCTTTCTTT | CASSSKRGTGRQTEAFF
TRBJ2-5 | TRBV24-1 | - | - | TGTGCCACCAGTGATTTAAAGGAAGAGACCCAGTACTTC | CATSDLKEETQYF
TRBJ1-6 | TRBV9 | - | - | TGTGCCAGCAGCGTAGAGTCCTCCTATAATTCACCCCTCCACTTT | CASSVESSYNSPLHF
TRBJ2-5 | TRBV15 | - | - | TGTGCCACCAGCAGAGGGGCCCCCCAAGAGACCCAGTACTTC | CATSRGAPQETQYF
TRBJ1-1 | TRBV12-3/TRBV12-4 | few | - | TGTGCCAGCAGTTTCGTCCGCACTGAAGCTTTCTTT | CASSFVRTEAFF
TRBJ2-7 | TRBV20-1 | few | - | TGCAGTGCTAGAGGGGACACTGTATACGAGCAGTACTTC | CSARGDTVYEQYF